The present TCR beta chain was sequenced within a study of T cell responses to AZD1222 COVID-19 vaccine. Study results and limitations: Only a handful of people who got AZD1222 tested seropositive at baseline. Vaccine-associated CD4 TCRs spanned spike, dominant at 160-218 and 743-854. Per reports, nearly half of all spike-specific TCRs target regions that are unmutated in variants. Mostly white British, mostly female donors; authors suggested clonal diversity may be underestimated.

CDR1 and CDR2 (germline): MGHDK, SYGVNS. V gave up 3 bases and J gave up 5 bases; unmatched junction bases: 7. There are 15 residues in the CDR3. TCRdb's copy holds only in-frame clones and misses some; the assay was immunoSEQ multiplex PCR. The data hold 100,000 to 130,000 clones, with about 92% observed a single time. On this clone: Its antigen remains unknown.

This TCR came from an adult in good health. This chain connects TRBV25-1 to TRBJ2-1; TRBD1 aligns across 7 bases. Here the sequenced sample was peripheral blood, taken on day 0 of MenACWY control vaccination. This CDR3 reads CASSDPGQGDNEQFF. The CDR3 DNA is TGTGCCAGCAGTGACCCTGGGCAGGGGGACAATGAGCAGTTCTTC.